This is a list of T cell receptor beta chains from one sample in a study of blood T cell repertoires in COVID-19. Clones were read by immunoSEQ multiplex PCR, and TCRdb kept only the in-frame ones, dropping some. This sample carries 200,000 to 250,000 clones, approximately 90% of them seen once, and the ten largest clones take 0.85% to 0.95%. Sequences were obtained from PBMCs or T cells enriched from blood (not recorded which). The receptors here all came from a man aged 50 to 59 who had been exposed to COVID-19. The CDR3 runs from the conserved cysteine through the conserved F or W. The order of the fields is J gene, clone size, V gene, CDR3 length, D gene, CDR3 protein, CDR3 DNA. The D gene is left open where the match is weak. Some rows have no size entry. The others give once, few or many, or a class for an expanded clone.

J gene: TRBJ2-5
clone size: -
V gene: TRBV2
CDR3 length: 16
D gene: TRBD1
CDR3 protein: CASSRTTGIGLRTQYF
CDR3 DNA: TGTGCCAGCAGCCGAACGACAGGGATCGGACTGAGGACCCAGTACTTC

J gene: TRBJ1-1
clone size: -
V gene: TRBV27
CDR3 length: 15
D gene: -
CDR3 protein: CASSLSLPGDTEAFF
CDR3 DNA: TGTGCCAGCAGTTTATCGCTGCCGGGGGACACTGAAGCTTTCTTT

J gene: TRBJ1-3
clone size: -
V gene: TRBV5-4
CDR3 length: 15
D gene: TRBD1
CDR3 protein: CASTIDRGLGNTIYF
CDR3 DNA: TGTGCCAGCACCATCGATAGGGGGCTGGGAAACACCATATATTTT

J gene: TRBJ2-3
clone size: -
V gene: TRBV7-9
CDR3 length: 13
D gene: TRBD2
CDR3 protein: CASSVSGADTQYF
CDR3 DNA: TGTGCCAGCAGCGTTAGCGGGGCGGATACGCAGTATTTT

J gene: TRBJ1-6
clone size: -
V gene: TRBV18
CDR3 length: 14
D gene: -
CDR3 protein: CASSLQGYNSPLHF
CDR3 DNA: TGTGCCAGCTCATTACAGGGTTATAATTCACCCCTCCACTTT

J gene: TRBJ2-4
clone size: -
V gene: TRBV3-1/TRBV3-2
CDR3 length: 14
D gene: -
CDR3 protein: CASSLTLSKNIQYF
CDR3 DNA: TGTGCCAGCAGCCTAACGTTGAGCAAAAACATTCAGTACTTC

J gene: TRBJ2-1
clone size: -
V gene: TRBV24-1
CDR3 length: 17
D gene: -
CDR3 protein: CATSDLRQGSSYNEQFF
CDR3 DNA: TGTGCCACCAGTGATTTGCGTCAGGGAAGTTCCTACAATGAGCAGTTCTTC

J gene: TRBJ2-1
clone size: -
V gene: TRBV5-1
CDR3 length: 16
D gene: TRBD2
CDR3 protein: CASSAGTSGRGSEQFF
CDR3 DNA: TGCGCCAGCAGCGCCGGGACTAGCGGGAGGGGCAGTGAGCAGTTCTTC

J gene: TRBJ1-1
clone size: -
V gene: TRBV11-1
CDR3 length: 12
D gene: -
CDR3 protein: CASSLMEGYAFF
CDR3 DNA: TGTGCCAGCAGCTTGATGGAGGGGTATGCTTTCTTT

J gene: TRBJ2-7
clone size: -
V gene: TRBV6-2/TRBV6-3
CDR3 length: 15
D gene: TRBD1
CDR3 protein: CASSYAGTGTYEQYF
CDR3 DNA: TGTGCCAGCAGTTACGCCGGGACAGGGACCTACGAGCAGTACTTC

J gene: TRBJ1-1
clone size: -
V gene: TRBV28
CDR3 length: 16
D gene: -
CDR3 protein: CASSLPPDRLNTEAFF
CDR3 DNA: TGTGCCAGCAGCCTCCCCCCCGACAGGCTTAACACTGAAGCTTTCTTT

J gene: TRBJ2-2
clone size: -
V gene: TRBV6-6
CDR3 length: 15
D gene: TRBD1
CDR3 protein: CASGKQGVATGELFF
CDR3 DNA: TGTGCCAGCGGGAAACAGGGGGTCGCCACCGGGGAGCTGTTTTTT

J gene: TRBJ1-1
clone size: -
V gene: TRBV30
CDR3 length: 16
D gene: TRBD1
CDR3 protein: CAWSESRTGIEAEAFF
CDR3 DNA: TGTGCCTGGAGTGAGTCCAGGACAGGGATCGAGGCTGAAGCTTTCTTT

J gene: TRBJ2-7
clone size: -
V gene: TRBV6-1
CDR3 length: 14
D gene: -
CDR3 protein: CASSEIGGFSEQYF
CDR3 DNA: TGTGCCAGCAGTGAAATCGGCGGATTCTCCGAGCAGTACTTC

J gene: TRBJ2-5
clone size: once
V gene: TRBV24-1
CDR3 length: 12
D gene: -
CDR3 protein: CATSEREETQYF
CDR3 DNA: TGTGCCACCAGTGAACGGGAAGAGACCCAGTACTTC

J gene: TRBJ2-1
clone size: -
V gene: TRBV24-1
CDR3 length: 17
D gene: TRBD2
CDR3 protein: CATSDYSGKRSYNEQFF
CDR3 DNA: TGTGCCACCAGTGACTATAGCGGGAAACGGTCCTACAATGAGCAGTTCTTC

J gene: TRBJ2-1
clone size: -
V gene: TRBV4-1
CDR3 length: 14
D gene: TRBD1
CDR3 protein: CASSRQGSYNEQFF
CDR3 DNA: TGCGCCAGCAGCCGACAGGGTTCCTACAATGAGCAGTTCTTC

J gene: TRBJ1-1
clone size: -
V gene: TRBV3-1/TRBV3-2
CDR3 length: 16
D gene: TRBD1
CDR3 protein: CASSQIPGQGNTEAFF
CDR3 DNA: TGTGCCAGCAGCCAGATCCCTGGACAGGGCAACACTGAAGCTTTCTTT

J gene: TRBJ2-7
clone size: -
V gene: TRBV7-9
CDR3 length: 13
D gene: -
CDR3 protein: CASSRQAAGEQYF
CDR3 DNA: TGTGCCAGCAGCCGACAGGCCGCTGGGGAGCAGTACTTC

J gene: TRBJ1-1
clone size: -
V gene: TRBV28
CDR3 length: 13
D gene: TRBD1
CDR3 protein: CAIGQGMNTEAFF
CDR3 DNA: TGTGCCATCGGACAGGGGATGAACACTGAAGCTTTCTTT

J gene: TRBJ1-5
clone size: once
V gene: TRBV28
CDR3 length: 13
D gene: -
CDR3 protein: CASSRDIYQPQHF
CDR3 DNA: TGTGCCAGCAGCCGGGACATCTATCAGCCCCAGCATTTT

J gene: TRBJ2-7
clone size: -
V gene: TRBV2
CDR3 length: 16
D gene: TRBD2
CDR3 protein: CASSEGAGGPIYEQYF
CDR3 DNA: TGTGCCAGCAGTGAAGGAGCGGGGGGGCCGATCTACGAGCAGTACTTC

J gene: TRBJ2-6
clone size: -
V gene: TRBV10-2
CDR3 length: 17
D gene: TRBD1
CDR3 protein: CASSERRTGSGANVLTF
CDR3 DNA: TGCGCCAGCAGTGAGCGCAGGACAGGGTCCGGGGCCAACGTCCTGACTTTC

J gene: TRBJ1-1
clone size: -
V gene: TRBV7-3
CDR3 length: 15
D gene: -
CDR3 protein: CASRSLGGMNTEAFF
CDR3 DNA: TGTGCCAGCAGGTCCCTCGGGGGAATGAACACTGAAGCTTTCTTT

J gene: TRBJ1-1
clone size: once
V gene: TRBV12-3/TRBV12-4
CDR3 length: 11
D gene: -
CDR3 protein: CASSHRVRAFF
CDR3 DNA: TGTGCCAGCAGCCACAGGGTAAGAGCTTTCTTT

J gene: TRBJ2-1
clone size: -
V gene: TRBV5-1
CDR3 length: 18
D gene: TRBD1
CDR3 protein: CASSLALGGQGGYNEQFF
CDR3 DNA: TGCGCCAGCAGCTTGGCCCTCGGGGGACAGGGGGGCTACAATGAGCAGTTCTTC

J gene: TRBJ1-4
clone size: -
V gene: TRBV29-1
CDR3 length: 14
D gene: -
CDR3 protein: CSVARTETNEKLFF
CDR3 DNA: TGCAGCGTTGCCAGGACAGAGACTAATGAAAAACTGTTTTTT

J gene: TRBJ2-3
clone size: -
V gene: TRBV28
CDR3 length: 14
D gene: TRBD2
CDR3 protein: CASTLIAGADTQYF
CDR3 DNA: TGTGCCAGCACGTTAATAGCGGGAGCAGATACGCAGTATTTT

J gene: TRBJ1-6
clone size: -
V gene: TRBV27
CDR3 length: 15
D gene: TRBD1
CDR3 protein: CASSYWDRENSPLHF
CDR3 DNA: TGTGCCAGCAGTTACTGGGACAGGGAAAATTCACCCCTCCACTTT

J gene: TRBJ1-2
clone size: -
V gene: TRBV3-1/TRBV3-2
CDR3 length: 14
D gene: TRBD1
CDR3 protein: CASSHRDRNYGYTF
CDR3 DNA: TGTGCCAGCAGCCATAGGGACAGAAACTATGGCTACACCTTC

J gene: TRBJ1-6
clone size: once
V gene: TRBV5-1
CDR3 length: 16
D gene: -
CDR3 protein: CASSFGGRIDNSPLHF
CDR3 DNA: TGCGCCAGCAGCTTTGGTGGGCGAATCGACAATTCACCCCTCCACTTT

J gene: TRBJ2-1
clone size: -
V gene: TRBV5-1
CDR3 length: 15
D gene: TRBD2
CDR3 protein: CASRLGTSSYNEQFF
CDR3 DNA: TGCGCCAGCAGGCTAGGGACTAGTTCCTACAATGAGCAGTTCTTC

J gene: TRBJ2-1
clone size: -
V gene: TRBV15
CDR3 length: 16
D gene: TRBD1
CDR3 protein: CATSRDRDSSYNEQFF
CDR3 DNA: TGTGCCACCAGCAGGGACCGGGACAGCTCCTACAATGAGCAGTTCTTC

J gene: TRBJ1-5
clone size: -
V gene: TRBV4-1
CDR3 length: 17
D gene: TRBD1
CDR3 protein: CASSQDRIGTVNQPQHF
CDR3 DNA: TGCGCCAGCAGCCAAGATCGGATTGGGACAGTTAATCAGCCCCAGCATTTT

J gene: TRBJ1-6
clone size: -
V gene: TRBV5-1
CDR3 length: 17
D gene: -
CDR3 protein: CASSFEPPSSYNSPLHF
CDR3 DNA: TGCGCCAGCAGCTTCGAACCTCCCAGCTCCTATAATTCACCCCTCCACTTT

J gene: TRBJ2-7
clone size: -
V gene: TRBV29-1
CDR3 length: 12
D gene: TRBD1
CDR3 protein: CSAETGGAEQYF
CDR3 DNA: TGCAGCGCGGAGACAGGGGGAGCCGAGCAGTACTTC

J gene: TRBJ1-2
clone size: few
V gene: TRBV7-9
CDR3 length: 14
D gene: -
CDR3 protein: CASSLGAGMDGYTF
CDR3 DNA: TGTGCCAGCAGCTTAGGGGCAGGGATGGATGGCTACACCTTC

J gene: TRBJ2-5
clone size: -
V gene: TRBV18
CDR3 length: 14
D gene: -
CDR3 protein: CASSPPGALETQYF
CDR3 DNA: TGTGCCAGCTCACCACCGGGAGCGTTAGAGACCCAGTACTTC

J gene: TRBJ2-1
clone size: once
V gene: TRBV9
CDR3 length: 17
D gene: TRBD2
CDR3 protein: CASSETLAGEVYNEQFF
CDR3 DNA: TGTGCCAGCAGCGAAACTTTAGCGGGAGAGGTATACAATGAGCAGTTCTTC

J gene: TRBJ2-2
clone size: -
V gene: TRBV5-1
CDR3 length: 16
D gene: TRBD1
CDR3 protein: CASSYDGTANTGELFF
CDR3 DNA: TGCGCCAGCAGCTACGACGGGACAGCGAACACCGGGGAGCTGTTTTTT

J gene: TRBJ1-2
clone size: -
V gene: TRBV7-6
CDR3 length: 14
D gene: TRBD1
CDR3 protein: CASSTGQGSYGYTF
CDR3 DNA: TGTGCCAGCAGCACGGGACAGGGTAGCTATGGCTACACCTTC

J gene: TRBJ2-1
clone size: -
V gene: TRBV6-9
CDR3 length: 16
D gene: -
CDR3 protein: CASSYSGGAPSGEQFF
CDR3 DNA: TGTGCCAGCAGTTATTCAGGGGGGGCTCCTAGCGGTGAGCAGTTCTTC

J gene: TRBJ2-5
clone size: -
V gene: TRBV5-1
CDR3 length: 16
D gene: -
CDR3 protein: CASSLGADFLQETQYF
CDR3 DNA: TGCGCCAGCAGCTTGGGGGCTGATTTCCTCCAAGAGACCCAGTACTTC

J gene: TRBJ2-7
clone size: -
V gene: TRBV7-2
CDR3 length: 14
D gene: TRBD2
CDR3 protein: CASSFLTSGGTEYF
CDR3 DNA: TGTGCCAGCAGCTTCTTGACTAGCGGGGGGACGGAGTACTTC

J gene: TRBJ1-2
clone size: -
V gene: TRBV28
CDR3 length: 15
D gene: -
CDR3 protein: CASSLYQGSDYGYTF
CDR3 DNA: TGTGCCAGCAGTTTATATCAGGGATCTGACTATGGCTACACCTTC

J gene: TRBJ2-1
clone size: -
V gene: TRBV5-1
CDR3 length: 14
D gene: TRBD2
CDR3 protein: CASSLAASGNEQFF
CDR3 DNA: TGCGCCAGCAGCTTGGCGGCTAGCGGGAATGAGCAGTTCTTC

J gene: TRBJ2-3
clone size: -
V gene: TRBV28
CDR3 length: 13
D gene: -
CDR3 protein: CASSFRRQDTQYF
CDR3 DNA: TGTGCCAGCAGTTTTCGGAGGCAGGATACGCAGTATTTT

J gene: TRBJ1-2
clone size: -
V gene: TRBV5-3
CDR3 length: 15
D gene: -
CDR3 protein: CARSRPSRGRYGYTF
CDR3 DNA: TGTGCCAGAAGTCGGCCCTCCAGGGGTCGCTATGGCTACACCTTC

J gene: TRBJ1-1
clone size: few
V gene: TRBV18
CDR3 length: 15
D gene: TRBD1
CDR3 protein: CASSPGQRMNTEAFF
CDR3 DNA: TGTGCCAGCTCACCGGGACAGCGAATGAACACTGAAGCTTTCTTT

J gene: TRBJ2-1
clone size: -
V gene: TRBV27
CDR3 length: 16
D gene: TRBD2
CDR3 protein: CASSLSRASSGSEQFF
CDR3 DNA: TGTGCCAGCAGTTTATCGCGGGCGTCTAGCGGGAGTGAGCAGTTCTTC

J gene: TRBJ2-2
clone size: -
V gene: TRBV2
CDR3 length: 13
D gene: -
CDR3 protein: CASLLEGSGELFF
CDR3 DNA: TGTGCCAGCCTCCTGGAGGGATCCGGGGAGCTGTTTTTT

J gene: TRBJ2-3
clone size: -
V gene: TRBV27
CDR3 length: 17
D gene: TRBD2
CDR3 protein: CASSFGLAGVTPDTQYF
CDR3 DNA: TGTGCCAGCAGTTTTGGGCTAGCGGGAGTCACCCCAGATACGCAGTATTTT